Detailed here is one TCR beta chain. Antigen: not known. The CDR3 sequence is 14 residues long. The germline gives CDR1 SGHRS, CDR2 YFSETQ. The germline V and J ends were trimmed by 3 bases and 4 bases, with 11 bases remaining between them. Next came a second PCR, run for about 6 to 12 cycles, which used a sample-barcoded 5' primer along with a J-beta primer mix. Sequencing recovered at least 2.5 million CDR3-containing paired-end reads from each sample. Each CDR3 protein is one row after TCRdb ran MiXCR on the 5' RACE reads. The top ten clones hold around 2.9% of a sample with around 800,000 distinct CDR3 sequences, around 24% of them seen once. The data derive from a study of blood T cells in healthy people across ages. Study-wide points: Strong correlation was found linking TCR beta diversity to naive T cell percentage. The donors' CMV status was not determined, possibly confounding changes in expanded clonotypes.

The sample was also linked to a second study, of T cells of mothers and their children. That work contributes: Slightly higher, non-significant overlap characterized related mother-child pairs relative to unrelated pairs.

This receptor was obtained from a boy aged 5 to 17 in good health. Sequenced sample: blood. The chain employs TRBV5-1 and TRBJ2-1; weak D call: TRBD1 (6 bases). CDR3 region: CASSSDSLYNEQFF. In DNA form, the CDR3 reads TGCGCCAGCAGCTCGGACAGCCTATACAATGAGCAGTTCTTC. Full variable domain (rest looked up from reference TRBV5-1 and TRBJ2-1): KAGVTQTPRYLIKTRGQQVTLSCSPISGHRSVSWYQQTPGQGLQFLFEYFSETQRNKGNFPGRFSGRQFSNSRSEMNVSTLELGDSALYLCASSSDSLYNEQFFGPGTRLTVL.